This TCR beta chain was captured in a study of spatial heterogeneity in lung cancer. V was clipped by 4 bases and J by 7 bases; unmatched bases: 13. Germline CDR1 and CDR2: SGHDN and FVKESK. This CDR3 is built from 17 residues. Comment on this clonotype: Its antigen remains unknown.

As to time point: sample taken at primary tumor resection. Sequencing covered unsorted whole RNA taken from tumor, nontumor lung or frozen PBMC. The donors comprised 60 to 85 untreated early-stage non-small cell lung cancer patients. Overall study results and limits: Compared with follow-up, resection was when ubiquitous expanded tumor TCRs appeared in blood more.

TCR cDNA molecules each carried a unique molecular identifier. TCRdb reanalysed the 5' RACE reads using MiXCR and keeps one entry per CDR3 protein. Counted here are 60,000 to 80,000 distinct CDR3 sequences, 13% occurring once; the ten biggest clones make up 7.2%. This specimen consisted of PBMCs, obtained at surgery. The source of this sequence is a male donor with early-stage non-small cell lung cancer. This chain uses TRBV14 with TRBJ2-2; 9 bases map to TRBD1. Here the CDR3 reads CASSLALTGGEVGELFF. CDR3 in DNA: TGTGCCAGCAGCCTTGCCCTGACAGGGGGAGAGGTCGGGGAGCTGTTTTTT.